Included here is one T cell receptor (beta chain) sequence, with context. TCRdb's copy holds only in-frame clones and misses some; the assay was immunoSEQ multiplex PCR. The repertoire holds roughly 260,000 clones, with about 86% as singletons. The CDR3 runs to 14 residues. CDR1 and CDR2 from the germline V gene are SQVTM and ANQGSEA. Between the trimmed V and J ends, which lost 4 bases and 0 bases, there was a span of 13 bases. The data were obtained in a study of cytomegalovirus exposure and HLA in healthy donors. The chain employs TRBV29-1 and TRBJ2-7; D not resolved. The clonotype was recovered from a man aged 18 to 35 in good health and CMV-seronegative. The sample was PBMCs. CDR3 nucleotides: TGCAGCGTTGTGATAACAGAGAGCTCCTACGAGCAGTACTTC. It encodes CSVVITESSYEQYF.